These 11 T cell receptor beta chains share one sample of origin, sequenced in a study of T cell therapy after organ transplantation. Only in-frame clones appear in the TCRdb table, and some are missing; sequencing was by immunoSEQ multiplex PCR. The sample yields 51,000 or so clones, roughly 93% seen once. These TCRs' antigens remain unknown. The sequencing here drew on CD8+ T cells from blood, taken before autologous CMV-specific T cell therapy. The receptors derive from a human patient who had received a solid organ transplant and had CMV disease.

This chain joins TRBV5-8 and TRBJ2-1; a possible D gene is TRBD1 (6 bases). From germline, CDR1 is SGHTS and CDR2 YDEGEE. V gave up 3 bases and J gave up 5 bases, with 6 bases separating them. The CDR3 has 12 residues. The CDR3, as DNA: TGTGCCAGCAGCTGGACAGACAATGAGCAGTTCTTC. Translation gives CASSWTDNEQFF.

This rearrangement joins TRBV9 to TRBJ2-5; 8 bases fit TRBD2. J lost 4 bases, V lost 0 bases, and 11 bases had no gene match. Germline V lookup: CDR1 SGDLS, CDR2 YYNGEE. The CDR3 spans 17 residues. CDR3 sequence: CASSVEGSGGLRETQYF. The CDR3 DNA follows: TGTGCCAGCAGCGTAGAGGGAAGCGGGGGACTAAGAGAGACCCAGTACTTC.

This chain links TRBV7-9 with TRBJ2-3; 9 nucleotides align to TRBD1. The CDR3 length is 17 residues. Trimming cost V 5 bases and J 0 bases; bases outside gene matches: 9. Germline values: CDR1 SEHNR, CDR2 FQNEAQ (reference sequence). CDR3 in DNA: TGTGCCAGCAGCCACCCTACAGGGGGCTTTAGCACAGATACGCAGTATTTT. Translated, it gives CASSHPTGGFSTDTQYF. The full variable domain, its missing parts supplied by reference TRBV7-9 and TRBJ2-3, is DTGVSQNPRHKITKRGQNVTFRCDPISEHNRLYWYRQTLGQGPEFLTYFQNEAQLEKSRLLSDRFSAERPKGSFSTLEIQRTEQGDSAMYLCASSHPTGGFSTDTQYFGPGTRLTVL.

CDR3 amino acids: CASSLGIRDRSPEQYF. CDR3 nucleotide sequence: TGTGCCAGCAGCCTGGGAATCCGGGACAGGTCGCCCGAGCAGTACTTC. The chain uses TRBV14 and TRBJ2-7, with 8 bases aligning to TRBD1. This CDR3 spans 16 amino acids. Germline V gene data show CDR1 as SGHDN and CDR2 as FVKESK. Losses at the gene ends were 4 bases for V and 6 bases for J; bases not matched to a gene: 14.

This rearrangement joins TRBV10-3 to TRBJ2-3; maybe TRBD1 (6 bases). The V end was cut by 11 bases, the J end by 2 bases, with 11 bases between. This CDR3 region has 12 residues. Germline values: CDR1 ENHRY, CDR2 SYGVKD. The CDR3 protein is CAFSGDTDTQYF. Here the CDR3 DNA reads TGTGCCTTCTCAGGGGACACAGATACGCAGTATTTT.

The rearrangement uses TRBV15 and TRBJ2-7; D uncertain. Between the trimmed V and J ends, which lost 1 base and 6 bases, there was a span of 16 bases. This CDR3 has 15 amino acids. CDR1 and CDR2 (germline): LNHNV, YYDKDF (reference sequence). CDR3 protein: CATSRASVTLGEQYF. DNA for the CDR3: TGTGCCACCAGCAGAGCCTCGGTAACCCTGGGCGAGCAGTACTTC.

J is TRBJ2-3 and V is TRBV27; 15 bases map to TRBD2. V shed 4 bases and J 4 bases; nucleotides not matched to a gene: 3. CDR3 length: 16 amino acids. Germline values: CDR1 MNHEY, CDR2 SMNVEV (reference sequence). CDR3: CASSSWTSGRADTQYF. CDR3 nucleotides: TGTGCCAGCAGTTCCTGGACTAGCGGGAGGGCAGATACGCAGTATTTT.

This rearrangement joins TRBV30 to TRBJ1-6, with no clear D. The CDR3 length is 15 residues. CDR1 and CDR2 (germline): GTSNPN, SVGIG (reference sequence). The V end was cut by 2 bases, the J end by 8 bases, with 16 bases between. The CDR3: CAWSRGVGGYSPLHF. The CDR3 bases are TGTGCCTGGAGTAGAGGTGTAGGAGGTTATTCACCCCTCCACTTT.

The chain carries TRBV13 and TRBJ2-2, with D perhaps TRBD1 (5 bases). Trimming cost V 8 bases and J 5 bases, with 15 bases left between them. The CDR3 is made up of 14 amino acids. Per the germline V gene, CDR1 is PRHDT and CDR2 is FYEKMQ (reference sequence). The CDR3 region is CASEGASGTGELFF. The CDR3 nucleotides read TGTGCCAGCGAAGGGGCGAGTGGGACCGGGGAGCTGTTTTTT.

This clone was seen just once. CDR3 DNA: TGTGCCAGCAGCTCCGTTGTGGTTTATGGCTACACCTTC. This translates into CASSSVVVYGYTF. This rearrangement joins TRBV11-2 to TRBJ1-2; no definite D call. Trimming removed 4 bases at V and 5 bases at J, with 11 bases between. Germline V gene sequence: CDR1 SGHAT, CDR2 FQNNGV. The CDR3 totals 13 residues.

V gene TRBV6-6 combines with J gene TRBJ2-1; TRBD2 matches 8 bases. Germline trimming cut 8 bases from V and 10 bases from J; bases unmatched to any gene: 10. CDR1 MNHNY and CDR2 SVGAGI come from the germline V gene (reference sequence). The CDR3 totals 13 residues. CDR3 sequence reads: CASGSGGYPEQFF. The CDR3, as DNA: TGTGCCAGCGGCAGCGGGGGTTACCCCGAGCAGTTCTTC.